The entry below describes one T cell receptor beta chain. The method was immunoSEQ multiplex PCR; TCRdb's version includes in-frame clones alone and lacks a portion of them. The data hold tens of thousands of clones, with over 70% observed a single time. This sample is part of a study of blood T cell repertoires in COVID-19. This CDR3 is 16 amino acids long. The V gene's germline CDR1 is SGHAT and CDR2 FQNNGV. V lost 1 base to trimming and J lost 5 bases; unmatched junction nucleotides: 9. The clonotype was recovered from a human donor in a cohort sampled during active COVID-19. V gene TRBV11-2 combines with J gene TRBJ2-7; TRBD2 matches 9 bases. Specimen: peripheral blood. The DNA of the CDR3 is TGTGCCAGCAGCTTAGTGCGGGCGGGAGGGCGCCACGAGCAGTACTTC. Protein product: CASSLVRAGGRHEQYF.